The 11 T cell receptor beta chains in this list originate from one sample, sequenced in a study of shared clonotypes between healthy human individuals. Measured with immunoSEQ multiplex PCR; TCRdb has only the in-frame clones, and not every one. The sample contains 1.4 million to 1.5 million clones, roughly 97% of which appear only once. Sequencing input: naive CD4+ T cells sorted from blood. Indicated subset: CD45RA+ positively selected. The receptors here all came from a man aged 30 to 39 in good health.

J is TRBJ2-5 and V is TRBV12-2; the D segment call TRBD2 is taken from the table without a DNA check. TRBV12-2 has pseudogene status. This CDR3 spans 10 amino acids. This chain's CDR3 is CASRPTFQYF. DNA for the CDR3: TGTGCAAGTCGCCCCACTTTCCAGTACTTC.

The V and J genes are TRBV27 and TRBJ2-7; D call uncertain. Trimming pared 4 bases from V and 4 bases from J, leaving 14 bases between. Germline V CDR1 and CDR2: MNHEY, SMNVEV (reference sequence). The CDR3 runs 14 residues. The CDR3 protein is CASSWTAEGYEQYF. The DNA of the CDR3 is TGTGCCAGCAGTTGGACCGCTGAAGGTTACGAGCAGTACTTC.

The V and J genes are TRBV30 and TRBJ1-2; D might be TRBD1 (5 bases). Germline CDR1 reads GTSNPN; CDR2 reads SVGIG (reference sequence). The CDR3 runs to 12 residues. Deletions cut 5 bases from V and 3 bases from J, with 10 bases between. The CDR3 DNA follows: TGTGCCTGGGAACAGGCATACTATGGCTACACCTTC. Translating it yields CAWEQAYYGYTF. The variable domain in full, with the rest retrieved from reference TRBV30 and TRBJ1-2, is SQTIHQWPATLVQPVGSPLSLECTVEGTSNPNLYWYRQAAGRGLQLLFYSVGIGQISSEVPQNLSASRPQDRQFILSSKKLLLSDSGFYLCAWEQAYYGYTFGSGTRLTVV.

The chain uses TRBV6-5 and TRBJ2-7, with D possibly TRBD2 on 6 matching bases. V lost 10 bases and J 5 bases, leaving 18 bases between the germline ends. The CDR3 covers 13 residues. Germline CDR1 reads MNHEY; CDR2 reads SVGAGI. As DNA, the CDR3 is TGTGCCACCCAGGAGGAGGGAGTCAACGAGCAGTACTTC. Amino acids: CATQEEGVNEQYF.

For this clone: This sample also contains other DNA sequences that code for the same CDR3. In DNA form, the CDR3 reads TGCGCCAGCAGCTTAGAGGGGAGGAGCACTGAAGCTTTCTTT. Translating it yields CASSLEGRSTEAFF. The chain employs TRBV5-1 and TRBJ1-1, with D maybe TRBD1 (5 bases). The CDR3 covers 14 residues. The V gene lost 2 bases and the J gene lost 4 bases, with 12 bases spanning the gap. CDR1 SGHRS and CDR2 YFSETQ come from the germline V gene. The full variable domain, rest sourced from reference TRBV5-1 and TRBJ1-1, is KAGVTQTPRYLIKTRGQQVTLSCSPISGHRSVSWYQQTPGQGLQFLFEYFSETQRNKGNFPGRFSGRQFSNSRSEMNVSTLELGDSALYLCASSLEGRSTEAFFGQGTRLTVV.

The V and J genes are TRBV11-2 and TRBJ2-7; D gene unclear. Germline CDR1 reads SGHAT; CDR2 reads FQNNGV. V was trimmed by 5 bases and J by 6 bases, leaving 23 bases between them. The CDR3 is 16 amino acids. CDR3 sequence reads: CASSPLRGVLYLEQYF. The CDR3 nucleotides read TGTGCCAGCAGCCCGCTTCGTGGGGTATTGTATCTCGAGCAGTACTTC.

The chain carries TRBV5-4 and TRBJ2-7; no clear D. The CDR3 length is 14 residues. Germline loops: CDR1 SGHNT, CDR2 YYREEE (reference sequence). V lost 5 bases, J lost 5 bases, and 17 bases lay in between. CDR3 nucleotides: TGTGCCAGCAGTTCGCCCTCTCCTACGAACGAGCAGTACTTC. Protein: CASSSPSPTNEQYF.

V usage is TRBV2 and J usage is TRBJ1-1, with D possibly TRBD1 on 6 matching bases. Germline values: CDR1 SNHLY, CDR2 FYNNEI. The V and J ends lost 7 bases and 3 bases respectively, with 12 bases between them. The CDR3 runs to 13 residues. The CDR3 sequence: CASNGGADTEAFF. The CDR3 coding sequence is TGTGCCAGCAATGGGGGCGCGGACACTGAAGCTTTCTTT.

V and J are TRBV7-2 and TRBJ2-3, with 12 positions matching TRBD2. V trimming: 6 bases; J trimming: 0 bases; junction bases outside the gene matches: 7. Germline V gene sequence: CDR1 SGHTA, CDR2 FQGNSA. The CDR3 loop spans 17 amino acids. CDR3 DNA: TGTGCCAGCAGACTAGTCGGGACTAGCGGGAGCACAGATACGCAGTATTTT. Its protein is CASRLVGTSGSTDTQYF.

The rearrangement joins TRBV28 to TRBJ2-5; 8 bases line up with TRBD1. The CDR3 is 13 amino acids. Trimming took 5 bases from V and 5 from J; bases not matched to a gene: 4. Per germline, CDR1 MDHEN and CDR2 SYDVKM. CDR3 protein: CASSTRGQETQYF. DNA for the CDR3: TGTGCCAGCAGTACCAGGGGGCAGGAGACCCAGTACTTC.

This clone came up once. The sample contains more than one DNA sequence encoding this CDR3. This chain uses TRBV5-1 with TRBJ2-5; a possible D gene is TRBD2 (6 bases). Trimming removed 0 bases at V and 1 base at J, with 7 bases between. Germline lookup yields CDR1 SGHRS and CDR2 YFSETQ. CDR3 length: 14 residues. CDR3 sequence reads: CASSLVEGQETQYF. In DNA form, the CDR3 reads TGCGCCAGCAGCTTGGTGGAGGGCCAAGAGACCCAGTACTTC.